This TCR beta chain is drawn from a study of cytomegalovirus exposure and HLA in healthy donors. Study-wide findings and caveats: In a later analysis, several top co-occurrence clusters appeared linked to parvovirus B19, influenza, CMV and Epstein-Barr virus. Donor immune exposure was known only as CMV serostatus.

It was with 60 Vbeta and 13 Jbeta primers that the PCR ran. Clones were sequenced by immunoSEQ multiplex PCR, and TCRdb holds only the in-frame ones, with some missing. The sample carries 150,000 or so clones, 86% recorded once. Note on this clone: What it binds is not known.

Sequencing was performed on PBMCs. This sequence originates from a woman in her late teens or twenties in good health and CMV-seronegative.

CDR3 DNA: TGTGCCAGCAGTACCGGGAGGCGGGAGACCCAGTACTTC. Protein: CASSTGRRETQYF. The rearrangement joins TRBV6-5 to TRBJ2-5, with 7 bases lining up with TRBD2. V dropped 5 bases and J dropped 5; count of bases not matched to a gene: 5. Germline V lookup: CDR1 MNHEY, CDR2 SVGAGI. The CDR3 runs 13 residues.